This T cell receptor (beta chain) derives from a study of blood T cell repertoires in COVID-19. The overall study: The study drew acute and convalescent COVID-19 samples from the United States, Italy and Spain. T cells, B-cell-depleted T cells, or PBMCs provided the cDNA or gDNA that served as material.

Germline CDR1 and CDR2: MNHEY and SVGAGI. The CDR3 runs to 14 residues. Between the trimmed V and J ends, which lost 3 bases and 5 bases, there was a span of 12 bases. Original handling: Quantification of nucleated cells was approximated via reference gene primer amplification. The protocol was immunoSEQ multiplex PCR, while the TCRdb copy is restricted to in-frame clones and leaves out a portion. V and J calls and clone size come straight from that table; D and trimming were deduced from the DNA. This table has approximately 460,000 clones, roughly nine tenths appearing once. The rearrangement uses TRBV6-5 and TRBJ2-3, with D possibly matching TRBD1 (5 bases). This receptor was identified in a man younger than 35 with COVID-19, enrolled during active disease. Sequencing used peripheral blood. CDR3 in amino acids: CASSYGAGKDTQYF. In DNA, the CDR3 is TGTGCCAGCAGTTATGGCGCAGGGAAAGATACGCAGTATTTT.